The clone carrying this T cell receptor (beta chain) was picked up a small number of times. The antigen remains unidentified. The sample is drawn from a study of T cells after yellow fever vaccination. Study-wide points: Abundant clonotypes from the bulk population could have been carried over as contaminants into FACS-sorted repertoires. The appearance of a small share of clonotypes in both CD4 and CD8 compartments was observed.

V lost 3 bases and J lost 1, with 9 bases in between. The CDR3 length is 13 residues. Germline assignment: CDR1 DFQATT and CDR2 SNEGSKA (reference sequence). 5'RACE template switching added a universal primer site and UMIs to TCR cDNA. Each CDR3 protein gets one entry after TCRdb re-called the 5' RACE reads with MiXCR. In the table there are some 340,000 distinct CDR3 sequences, 4.1% of which are singletons. The source material was PBMCs, sampled 5 days after the yellow fever booster vaccination. This receptor was identified in a man aged 18 to 35 who received the YFV17D yellow fever vaccine. The J gene is TRBJ2-5, the V gene TRBV20-1; unclear D gene. CDR3 region: CSASLTTQETQYF. CDR3 DNA sequence: TGCAGTGCTAGTTTGACGACCCAAGAGACCCAGTACTTC.